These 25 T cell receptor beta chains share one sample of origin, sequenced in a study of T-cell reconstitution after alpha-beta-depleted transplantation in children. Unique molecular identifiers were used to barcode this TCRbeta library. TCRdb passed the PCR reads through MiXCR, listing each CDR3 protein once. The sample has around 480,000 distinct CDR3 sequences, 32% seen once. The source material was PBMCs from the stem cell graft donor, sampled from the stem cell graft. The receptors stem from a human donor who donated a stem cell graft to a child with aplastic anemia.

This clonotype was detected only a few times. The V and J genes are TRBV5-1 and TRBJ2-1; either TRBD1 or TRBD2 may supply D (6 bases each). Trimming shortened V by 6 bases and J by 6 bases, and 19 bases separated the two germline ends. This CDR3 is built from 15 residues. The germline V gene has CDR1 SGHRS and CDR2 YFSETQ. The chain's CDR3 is CASTQSGGGSNEQFF. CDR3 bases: TGCGCCAGCACTCAATCCGGAGGGGGTAGCAATGAGCAGTTCTTC.

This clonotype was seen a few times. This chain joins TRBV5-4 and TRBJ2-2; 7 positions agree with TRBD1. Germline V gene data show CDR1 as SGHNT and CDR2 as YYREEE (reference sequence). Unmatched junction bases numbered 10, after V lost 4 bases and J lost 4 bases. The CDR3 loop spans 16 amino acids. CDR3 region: CASSGRQGIGTGELFF. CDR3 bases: TGTGCCAGCAGCGGGAGACAGGGTATCGGCACCGGGGAGCTGTTTTTT.

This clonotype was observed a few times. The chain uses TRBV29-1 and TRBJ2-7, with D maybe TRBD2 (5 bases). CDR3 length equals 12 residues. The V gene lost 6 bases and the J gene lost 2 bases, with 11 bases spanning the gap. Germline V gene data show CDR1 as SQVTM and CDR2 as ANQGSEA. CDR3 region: CSVGDGTYEQYV. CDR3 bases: TGCAGCGTGGGAGACGGGACCTACGAGCAGTACGTC.

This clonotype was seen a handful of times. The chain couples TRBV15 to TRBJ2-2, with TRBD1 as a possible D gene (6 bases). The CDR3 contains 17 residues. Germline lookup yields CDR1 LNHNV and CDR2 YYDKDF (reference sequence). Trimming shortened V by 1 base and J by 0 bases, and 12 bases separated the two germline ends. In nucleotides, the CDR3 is TGTGCCACCAGCAGAGTACAGGGCCTCCCGAACACCGGGGAGCTGTTTTTT. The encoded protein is CATSRVQGLPNTGELFF. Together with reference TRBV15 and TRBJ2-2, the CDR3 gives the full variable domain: DAMVIQNPRYQVTQFGKPVTLSCSQTLNHNVMYWYQQKSSQAPKLLFHYYDKDFNNEADTPDNFQSRRPNTSFCFLDIRSPGLGDTAMYLCATSRVQGLPNTGELFFGEGSRLTVL.

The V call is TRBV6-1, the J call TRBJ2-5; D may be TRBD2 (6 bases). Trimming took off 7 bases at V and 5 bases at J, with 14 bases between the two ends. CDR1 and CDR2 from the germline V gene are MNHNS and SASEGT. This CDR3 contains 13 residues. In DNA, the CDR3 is TGTGCCAGCACCCTGACTAGGCGGGAGACCCAGTACTTC. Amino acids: CASTLTRRETQYF.

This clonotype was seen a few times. The CDR3 spells CASSSPNSGSSYEQYF. DNA for the CDR3: TGCGCCAGCAGCTCCCCTAATAGCGGGAGCTCCTACGAGCAGTACTTC. This chain links TRBV5-1 with TRBJ2-7; 9 bases map to TRBD2. The trim removed 3 bases at V and 0 bases at J, leaving 7 bases unmatched. Germline V gene sequence: CDR1 SGHRS, CDR2 YFSETQ. This CDR3 region has 16 residues. Full variable domain (outside the CDR3, taken from reference TRBV5-1 and TRBJ2-7): KAGVTQTPRYLIKTRGQQVTLSCSPISGHRSVSWYQQTPGQGLQFLFEYFSETQRNKGNFPGRFSGRQFSNSRSEMNVSTLELGDSALYLCASSSPNSGSSYEQYFGPGTRLTVT.

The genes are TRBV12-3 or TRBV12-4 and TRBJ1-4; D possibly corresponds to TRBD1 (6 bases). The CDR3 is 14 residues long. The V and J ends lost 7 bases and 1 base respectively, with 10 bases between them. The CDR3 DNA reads TGTGCCAGCACCGGAGGGGGAACTAATGAAAAACTGTTTTTT. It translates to CASTGGGTNEKLFF.

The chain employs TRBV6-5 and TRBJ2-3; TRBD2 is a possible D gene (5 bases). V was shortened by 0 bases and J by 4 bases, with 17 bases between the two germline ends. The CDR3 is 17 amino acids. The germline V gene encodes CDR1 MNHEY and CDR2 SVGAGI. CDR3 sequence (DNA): TGTGCCAGCAGTTACTCGAGGACGGCCGGCGGGCCAGATACGCAGTATTTT. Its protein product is CASSYSRTAGGPDTQYF.

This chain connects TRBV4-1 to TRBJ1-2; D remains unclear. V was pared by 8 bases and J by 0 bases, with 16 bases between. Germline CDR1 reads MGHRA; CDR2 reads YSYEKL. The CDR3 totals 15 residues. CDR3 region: CASGEDGFSNYGYTF. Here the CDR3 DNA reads TGCGCCAGCGGTGAGGACGGCTTCTCTAACTATGGCTACACCTTC.

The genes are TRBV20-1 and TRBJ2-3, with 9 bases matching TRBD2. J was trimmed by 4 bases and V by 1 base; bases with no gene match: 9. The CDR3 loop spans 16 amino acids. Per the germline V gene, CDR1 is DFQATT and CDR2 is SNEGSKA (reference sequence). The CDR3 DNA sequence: TGCAGTGCTAGAGTCGTAGCGGGAGCGTGGGCAGATACGCAGTATTTT. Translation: CSARVVAGAWADTQYF.

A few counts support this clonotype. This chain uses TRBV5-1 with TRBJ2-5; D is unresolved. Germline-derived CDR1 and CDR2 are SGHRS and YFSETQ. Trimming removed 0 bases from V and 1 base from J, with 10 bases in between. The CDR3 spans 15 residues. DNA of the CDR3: TGCGCCAGCAGCTTGGACGGGCGAACCCAAGAGACCCAGTACTTC. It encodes CASSLDGRTQETQYF.

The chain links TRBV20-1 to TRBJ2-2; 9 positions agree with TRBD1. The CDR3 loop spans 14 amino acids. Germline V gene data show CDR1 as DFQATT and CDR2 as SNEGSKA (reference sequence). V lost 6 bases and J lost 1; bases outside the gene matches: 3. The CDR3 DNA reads TGCAGTGCGAGGGGACAGGGGAACACCGGGGAGCTGTTTTTT. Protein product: CSARGQGNTGELFF.

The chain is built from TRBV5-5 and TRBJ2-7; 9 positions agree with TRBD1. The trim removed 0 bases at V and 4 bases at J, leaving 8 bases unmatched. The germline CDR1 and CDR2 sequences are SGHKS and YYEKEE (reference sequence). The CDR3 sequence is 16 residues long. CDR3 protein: CASSLDPGQGGYEQYF. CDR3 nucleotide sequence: TGTGCCAGCAGCTTGGATCCGGGACAGGGAGGATACGAGCAGTACTTC.

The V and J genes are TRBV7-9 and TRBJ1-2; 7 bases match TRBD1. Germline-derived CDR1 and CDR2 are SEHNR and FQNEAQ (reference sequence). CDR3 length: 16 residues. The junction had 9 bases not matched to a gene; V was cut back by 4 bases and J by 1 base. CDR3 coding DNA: TGTGCCAGCAGCTCATCAGACCGGGACAGTAACTATGGCTACACCTTC. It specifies CASSSSDRDSNYGYTF.

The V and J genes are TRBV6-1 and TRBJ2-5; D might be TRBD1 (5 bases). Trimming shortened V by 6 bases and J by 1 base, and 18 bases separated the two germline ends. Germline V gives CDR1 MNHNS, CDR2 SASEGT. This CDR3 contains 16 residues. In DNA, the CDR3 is TGTGCCAGCAGCCCAGGACAAGGTGGCGTCCAAGAGACCCAGTACTTC. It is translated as CASSPGQGGVQETQYF.

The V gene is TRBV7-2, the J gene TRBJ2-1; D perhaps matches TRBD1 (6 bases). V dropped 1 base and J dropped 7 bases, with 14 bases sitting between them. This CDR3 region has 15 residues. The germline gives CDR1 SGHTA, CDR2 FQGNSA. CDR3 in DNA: TGTGCCAGCAGCTTAGACCGGGACATGATTAATGAGCAGTTCTTC. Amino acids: CASSLDRDMINEQFF.

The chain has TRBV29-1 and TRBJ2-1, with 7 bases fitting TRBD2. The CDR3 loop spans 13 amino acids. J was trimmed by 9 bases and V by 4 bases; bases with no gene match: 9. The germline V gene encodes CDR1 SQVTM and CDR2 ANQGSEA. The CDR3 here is CSVGGRSAGEQFF. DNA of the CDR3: TGCAGCGTTGGCGGGAGAAGCGCCGGTGAGCAGTTCTTC.

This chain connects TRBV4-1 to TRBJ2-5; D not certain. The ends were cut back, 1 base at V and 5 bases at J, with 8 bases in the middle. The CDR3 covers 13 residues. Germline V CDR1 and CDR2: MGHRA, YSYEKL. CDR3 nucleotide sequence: TGCGCCAGCAGCCAAGGCAGCCTGGAGACCCAGTACTTC. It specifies CASSQGSLETQYF.

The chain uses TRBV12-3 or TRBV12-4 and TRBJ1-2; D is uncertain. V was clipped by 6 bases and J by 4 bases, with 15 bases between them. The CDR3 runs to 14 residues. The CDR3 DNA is TGTGCCAGCAGGCCTTTACAGACGCCCTATGGCTACACCTTC. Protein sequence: CASRPLQTPYGYTF.

CDR3 nucleotides: TGTGCCAGCAGTTACCTTCCGGGTTTGGAGCAGTTCTTC. Its translation is CASSYLPGLEQFF. V usage is TRBV6-5 and J usage is TRBJ2-1; D not resolved. CDR1 MNHEY and CDR2 SVGAGI come from the germline V gene. V was clipped by 2 bases and J by 10 bases, with 12 bases between them. The CDR3 is 13 amino acids.

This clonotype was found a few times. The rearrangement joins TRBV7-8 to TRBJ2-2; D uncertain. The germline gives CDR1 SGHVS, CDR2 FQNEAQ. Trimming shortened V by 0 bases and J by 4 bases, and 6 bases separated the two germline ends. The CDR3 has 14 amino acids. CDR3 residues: CASSLAQLTGELFF. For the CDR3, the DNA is TGTGCCAGCAGCTTAGCTCAGCTCACCGGGGAGCTGTTTTTT.

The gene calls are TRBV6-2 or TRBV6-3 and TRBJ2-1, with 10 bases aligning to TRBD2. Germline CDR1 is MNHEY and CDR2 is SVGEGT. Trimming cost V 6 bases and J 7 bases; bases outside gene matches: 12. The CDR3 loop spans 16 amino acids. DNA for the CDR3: TGTGCCAGCAGACCCCTCACTAGCGGGATAAATAATGAGCAGTTCTTC. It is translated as CASRPLTSGINNEQFF.

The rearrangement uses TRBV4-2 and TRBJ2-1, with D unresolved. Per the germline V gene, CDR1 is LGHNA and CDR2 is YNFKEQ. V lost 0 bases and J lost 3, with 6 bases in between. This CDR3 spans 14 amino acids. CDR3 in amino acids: CASSQDKSYNEQFF. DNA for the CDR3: TGTGCCAGCAGCCAAGATAAAAGCTACAATGAGCAGTTCTTC.

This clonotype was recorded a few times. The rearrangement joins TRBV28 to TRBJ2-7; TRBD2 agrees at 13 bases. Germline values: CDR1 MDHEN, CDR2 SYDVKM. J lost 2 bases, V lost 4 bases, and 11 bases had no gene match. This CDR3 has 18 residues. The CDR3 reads CASSSPGLAGTYTYEQYF. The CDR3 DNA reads TGTGCCAGCAGTTCCCCGGGACTAGCGGGGACCTACACCTACGAGCAGTACTTC.

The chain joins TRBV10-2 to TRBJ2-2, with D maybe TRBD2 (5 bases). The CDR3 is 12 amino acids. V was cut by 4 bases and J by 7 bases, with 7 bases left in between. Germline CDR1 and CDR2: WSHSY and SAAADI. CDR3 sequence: CASSVRGGELFF. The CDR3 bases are TGCGCCAGCAGTGTTCGGGGCGGGGAGCTGTTTTTT.